This TCR beta chain is drawn from a study of blood T cells in healthy people across ages. Study conclusions and caveats: Estimates of diversity drawn from one million T cells were considered underestimates.

About this clonotype itself: The antigen is not known.

Alongside a J-beta primer mix, a sample-barcoded 5' primer served in a second PCR lasting about 6 to 11 cycles. TCRdb itself ran the 5' RACE reads through MiXCR, one entry per CDR3 protein. The sample carries 720,000 or so distinct CDR3 sequences, roughly 41% recorded once. The CDR3 length is 13 residues. V lost 5 bases and J 7 bases, leaving 15 bases between the germline ends. Germline V gene lookup returns CDR1 GTSNPN and CDR2 SVGIG (reference sequence). The chain links TRBV30 to TRBJ2-1, with D hard to call. Material: blood. The clonotype comes from an elderly man in good health. The CDR3 spells CAWRPPSENEQFF. CDR3 bases: TGTGCCTGGCGACCCCCGTCGGAAAATGAGCAGTTCTTC.